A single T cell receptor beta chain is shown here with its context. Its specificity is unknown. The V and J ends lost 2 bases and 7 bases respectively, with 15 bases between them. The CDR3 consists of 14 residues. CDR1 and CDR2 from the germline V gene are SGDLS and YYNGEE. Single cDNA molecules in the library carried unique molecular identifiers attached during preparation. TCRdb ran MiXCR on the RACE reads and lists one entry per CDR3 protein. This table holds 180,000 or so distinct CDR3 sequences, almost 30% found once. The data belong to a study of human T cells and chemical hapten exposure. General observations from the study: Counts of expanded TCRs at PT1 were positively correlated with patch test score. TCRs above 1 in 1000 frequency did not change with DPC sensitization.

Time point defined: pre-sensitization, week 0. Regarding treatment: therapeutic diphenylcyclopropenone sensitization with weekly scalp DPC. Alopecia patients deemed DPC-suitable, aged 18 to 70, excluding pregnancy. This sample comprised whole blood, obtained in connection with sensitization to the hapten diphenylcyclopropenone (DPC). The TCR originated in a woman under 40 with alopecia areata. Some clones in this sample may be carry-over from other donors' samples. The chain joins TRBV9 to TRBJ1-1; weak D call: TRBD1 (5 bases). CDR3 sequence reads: CASSVGAVGSEAFF. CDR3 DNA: TGTGCCAGCAGCGTCGGGGCGGTTGGCAGTGAAGCTTTCTTT.